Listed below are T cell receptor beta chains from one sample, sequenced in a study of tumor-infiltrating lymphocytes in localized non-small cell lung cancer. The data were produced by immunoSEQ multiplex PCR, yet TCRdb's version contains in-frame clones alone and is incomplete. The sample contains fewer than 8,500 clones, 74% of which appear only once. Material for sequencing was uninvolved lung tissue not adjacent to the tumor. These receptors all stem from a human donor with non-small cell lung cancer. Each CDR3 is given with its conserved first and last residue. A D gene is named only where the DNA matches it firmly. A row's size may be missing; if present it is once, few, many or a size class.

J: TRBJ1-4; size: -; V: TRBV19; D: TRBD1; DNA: TGTGCCAGTAGGTGGGGACAGGGCCAAAAACTGTTTTTT; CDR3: CASRWGQGQKLFF
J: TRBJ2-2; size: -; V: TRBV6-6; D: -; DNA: TGTGCCAGCAGGCCGGGAAACACCGGGGAGCTGTTTTTT; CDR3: CASRPGNTGELFF
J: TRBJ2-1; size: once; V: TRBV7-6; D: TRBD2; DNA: TGTGCCAGCAGCTCGACCGGGACTAGCGGGAATCAGTTCTTC; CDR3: CASSSTGTSGNQFF
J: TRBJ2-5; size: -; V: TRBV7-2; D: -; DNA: TGTGCCAGCAGCTTAGGGAGGGGGATCCAAGAGACCCAGTACTTC; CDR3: CASSLGRGIQETQYF
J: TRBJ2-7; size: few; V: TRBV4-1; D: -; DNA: TGCGCCAGCAGCCAAGGGCTAGCGAGCTCCTACGAGCAGTACTTC; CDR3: CASSQGLASSYEQYF
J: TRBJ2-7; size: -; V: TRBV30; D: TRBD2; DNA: TGTGCCTGGTCGGGGGGTACCTACGAGCAGTACTTC; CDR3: CAWSGGTYEQYF
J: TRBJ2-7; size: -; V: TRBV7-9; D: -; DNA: TGTGCCAGCAGCTTAAAAGGTGGAAGCGGGTCGACATACGAGCAGTACTTC; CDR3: CASSLKGGSGSTYEQYF
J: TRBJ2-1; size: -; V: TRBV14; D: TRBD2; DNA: TGTGCCAGCAGGAGGACTAGCGGGAGGAACAATGAGCAGTTCTTC; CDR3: CASRRTSGRNNEQFF
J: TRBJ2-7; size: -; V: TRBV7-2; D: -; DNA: TGTGCCAGCAGCTTCGACTCCATTACCTACGAGCAGTACTTC; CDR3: CASSFDSITYEQYF
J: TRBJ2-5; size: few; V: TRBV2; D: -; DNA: TGTGCCAGCAGTCCGACAGGAGAGACCCAGTACTTC; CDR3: CASSPTGETQYF
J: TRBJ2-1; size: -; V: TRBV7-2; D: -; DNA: TGTGCCAGCAGCATTAACAATGAGCAGTTCTTC; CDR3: CASSINNEQFF
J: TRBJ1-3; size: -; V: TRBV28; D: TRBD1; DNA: TGTGCCAGCACCCCGAGTGGGACAGGCTTAGGAAACACCATATATTTT; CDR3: CASTPSGTGLGNTIYF
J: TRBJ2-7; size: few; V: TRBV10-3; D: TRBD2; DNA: TGTGCCATCAGTGAGTCAGCGGGAGGGCCCTACGAGCAGTACTTC; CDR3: CAISESAGGPYEQYF
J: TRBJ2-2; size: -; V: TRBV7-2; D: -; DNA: TGTGCCAGCAGCTTTCAGGGTGCCGGGGAGCTGTTTTTT; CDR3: CASSFQGAGELFF
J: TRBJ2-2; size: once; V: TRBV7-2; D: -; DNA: TGTGCCAGCAGCCTCAACCCACGGACCGGGGAGCTGTTTTTT; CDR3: CASSLNPRTGELFF
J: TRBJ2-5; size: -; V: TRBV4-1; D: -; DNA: TGCGCCAGCAGCCAAGACGGGTTTCAGACTCAGTACTTC; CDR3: CASSQDGFQTQYF
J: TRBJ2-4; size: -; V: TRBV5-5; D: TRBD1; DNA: TGTGCCAGCAGCTTGACAGGACAGGTGCTAGCCAAAAACATTCAGTACTTC; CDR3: CASSLTGQVLAKNIQYF
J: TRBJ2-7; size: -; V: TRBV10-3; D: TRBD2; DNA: TGTGCCATCAGTGAGCCCGCTAGCGGATCTTACGAGCAGTACTTC; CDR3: CAISEPASGSYEQYF
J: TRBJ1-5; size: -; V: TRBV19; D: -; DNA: TGTGCCAGTAGGATAAAGGATCAGCCCCAGCATTTT; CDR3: CASRIKDQPQHF
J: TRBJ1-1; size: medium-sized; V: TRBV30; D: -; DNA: TGTGCCTGGAGTGGCCAGACAGGGAACACTGAAGCTTTCTTT; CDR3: CAWSGQTGNTEAFF
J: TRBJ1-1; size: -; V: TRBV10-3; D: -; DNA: TGTGCCATCAGTGAGTCGGACAGCGAGAACACTGAAGCTTTCTTT; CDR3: CAISESDSENTEAFF
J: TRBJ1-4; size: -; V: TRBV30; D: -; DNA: TGTGCCTGGAGGGGGCGGTACTCAACTAATGAAAAACTGTTTTTT; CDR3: CAWRGRYSTNEKLFF
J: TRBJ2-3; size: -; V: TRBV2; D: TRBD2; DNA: TGTGCCAGCAGAGCCCTAGCGGCACTCACAGATACGCAGTATTTT; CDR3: CASRALAALTDTQYF
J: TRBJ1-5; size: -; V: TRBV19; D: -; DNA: TGTGCCAGTAGTATGGGTGCGCTTCAGCCCCAGCATTTT; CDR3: CASSMGALQPQHF
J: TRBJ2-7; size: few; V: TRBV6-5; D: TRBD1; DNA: TGTGCCAGCAGCGACAGGGGGTCAGGATCCTACGAGCAGTACTTC; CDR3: CASSDRGSGSYEQYF
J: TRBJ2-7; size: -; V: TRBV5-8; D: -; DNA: TGTGCCAGCAGCCCGGGCTCCCCCTACGAGCAGTACTTC; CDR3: CASSPGSPYEQYF
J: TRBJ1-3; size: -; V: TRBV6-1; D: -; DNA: TGTGCCAGCAGTGAAGTTCGAGGAAACACCATATATTTT; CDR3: CASSEVRGNTIYF
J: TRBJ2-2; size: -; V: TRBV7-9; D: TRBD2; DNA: TGTGCCAGCAGCTCCTTGGGAGGGGCGGTCGGGGAGCTGTTTTTT; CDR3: CASSSLGGAVGELFF
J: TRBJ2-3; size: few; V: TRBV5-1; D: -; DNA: TGCGCCAGCAGCTTGGATTCTGCGACAGATACGCAGTATTTT; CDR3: CASSLDSATDTQYF
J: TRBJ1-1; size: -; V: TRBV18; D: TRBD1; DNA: TGTGCCAGCTCACCGACAGGGAGGAACACTGAAGCTTTCTTT; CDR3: CASSPTGRNTEAFF
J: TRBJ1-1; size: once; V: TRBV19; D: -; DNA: TGTGCCAGTATCCCCCTGGGTCAGAACACTGAAGCTTTCTTT; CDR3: CASIPLGQNTEAFF
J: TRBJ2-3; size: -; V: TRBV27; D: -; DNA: TGTGCCAGCAGTTGGAGACCGGCAGGCGGGATGAGGGCAGATACGCAGTATTTT; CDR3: CASSWRPAGGMRADTQYF
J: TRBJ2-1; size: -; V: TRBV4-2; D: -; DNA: TGTGCCAGCAGCCCCAATCTGGGTTCAGGCGGTCGGGGGTTCTATGAGCAGTTCTTC; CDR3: CASSPNLGSGGRGFYEQFF
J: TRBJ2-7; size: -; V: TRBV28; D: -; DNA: TGTGCCAGCAGTTGGGGTGTGTTCCCAAGGGCTTACGAGCAGTACTTC; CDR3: CASSWGVFPRAYEQYF
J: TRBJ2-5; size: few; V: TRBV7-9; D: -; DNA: TGTGCCAGCAGCTTAGATGAGAGAGACCAGTACTTC; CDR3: CASSLDERDQYF
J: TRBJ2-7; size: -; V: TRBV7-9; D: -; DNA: TGTGCCAGCAGCTTACCAGGGGCCCGCGAGCAGTACTTC; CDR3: CASSLPGAREQYF
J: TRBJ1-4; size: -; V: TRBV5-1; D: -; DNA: TGCGCCAGCAAAGGGGGGGAGCGTGGGGAAAAACTGTTTTTT; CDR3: CASKGGERGEKLFF
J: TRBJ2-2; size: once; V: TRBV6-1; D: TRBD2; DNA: TGTGCCAGCAGTGAAAGAGCGGGAGGGCCCACCGGGGAGCTGTTTTTT; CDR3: CASSERAGGPTGELFF
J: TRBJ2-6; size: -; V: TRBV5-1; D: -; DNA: TGCGCCAGCACTCCTACCTCTGGGGCCAACGTCCTGACTTTC; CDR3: CASTPTSGANVLTF
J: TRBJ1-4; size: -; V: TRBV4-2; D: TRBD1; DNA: TGTGCCAGCAGCCAACTATCTCCGGGACAGGGTCGCGCTGAAAAACTGTTTTTT; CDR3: CASSQLSPGQGRAEKLFF
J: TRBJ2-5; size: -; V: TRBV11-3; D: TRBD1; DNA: TGTGCCAGCAGCTCCGGGACAGGGGTCTTGGAGACCCAGTACTTC; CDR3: CASSSGTGVLETQYF
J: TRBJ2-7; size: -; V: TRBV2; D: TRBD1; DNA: TGTGCCAGCAGTGGACAGGGTTCCCCCGAGCAGTACTTC; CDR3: CASSGQGSPEQYF